Listed here are 20 T cell receptor beta chains from one sample, sequenced in a study of PD-L1 blockade in urothelial cancer. Assay: immunoSEQ multiplex PCR; the TCRdb copy retains only in-frame clones and omits some. The sample lists tens of thousands of clones, around 87% occurring once. This sample comprised PBMCs, obtained around atezolizumab (anti-PD-L1) treatment. All receptors derive from a man aged 50 to 60 with urothelial cancer.

This chain uses TRBV5-6 with TRBJ2-7; 7 bases are a match to TRBD1. The CDR3 runs 19 residues. Trimming took 1 base from V and 5 from J; bases not matched to a gene: 21. Germline CDR1 and CDR2: SGHDT and YYEEEE. CDR3 nucleotide sequence: TGTGCCAGCAGCTTGAGTTGGGGCAGAACAGGGGATTTGAGACACGAGCAGTACTTC. Its translation: CASSLSWGRTGDLRHEQYF.

The V and J genes are TRBV18 and TRBJ1-4; D uncertain. Trimming removed 2 bases from V and 4 bases from J, with 11 bases in between. Germline V gene lookup returns CDR1 KGHSH and CDR2 LQKENI. This CDR3 region has 15 residues. CDR3 sequence reads: CASSPFSGVNEKLFF. Written as DNA, the CDR3 is TGTGCCAGCTCACCATTCTCGGGAGTTAATGAAAAACTGTTTTTT.

The rearrangement joins TRBV6-4 to TRBJ2-7; D not resolved. The germline V and J ends were trimmed by 3 bases and 0 bases, with 12 bases remaining between them. The CDR3 is made up of 15 amino acids. CDR1 and CDR2 from the germline V gene are MRHNA and SNTAGT. CDR3 sequence reads: CASSEESRSSYEQYF. CDR3 nucleotide sequence: TGTGCCAGCAGTGAGGAGTCCCGGAGCTCCTACGAGCAGTACTTC.

This clone was seen once. V is TRBV19 and J is TRBJ2-5; D is possibly TRBD1 (6 bases). The CDR3 has 14 amino acids. Germline lookup yields CDR1 LNHDA and CDR2 SQIVND (reference sequence). Trimming stripped 7 bases from V and 4 bases from J, with 16 bases between. The CDR3 reads CASTDTGFRETQYF. The CDR3 region has the DNA TGTGCCAGTACCGATACAGGGTTTCGAGAGACCCAGTACTTC.

The chain links TRBV15 to TRBJ1-5; D unresolved. Germline loops: CDR1 LNHNV, CDR2 YYDKDF (reference sequence). This CDR3 spans 19 amino acids. V lost 0 bases to trimming and J lost 5 bases, with 23 bases between them. The chain's CDR3 is CATSRDSLEVAGFDQPQHF. The CDR3 coding sequence is TGTGCCACCAGCAGAGATAGCCTCGAAGTAGCGGGGTTTGATCAGCCCCAGCATTTT.

The V and J genes are TRBV27 and TRBJ2-6; TRBD1 aligns across 8 bases. The V gene's germline CDR1 is MNHEY and CDR2 SMNVEV (reference sequence). J was trimmed by 3 bases and V by 6 bases; bases with no gene match: 7. This CDR3 has 16 amino acids. This chain's CDR3 is CASSFRGQGGANVLTF. The CDR3 DNA reads TGTGCCAGCAGCTTCAGGGGGCAGGGTGGGGCCAACGTCCTGACTTTC. Supplemented by reference TRBV27 and TRBJ2-6, the full variable domain reads EAQVTQNPRYLITVTGKKLTVTCSQNMNHEYMSWYRQDPGLGLRQIYYSMNVEVTDKGDVPEGYKVSRKEKRNFPLILESPSPNQTSLYFCASSFRGQGGANVLTFGAGSRLTVL.

V is TRBV6-1 and J is TRBJ1-3; TRBD1 matches 8 bases. The CDR3 covers 15 residues. V was clipped by 7 bases and J by 9 bases; unmatched bases: 14. Germline lookup yields CDR1 MNHNS and CDR2 SASEGT. In nucleotides, the CDR3 is TGTGCCAGCAAACCCCTTGGGACAGGACCTCCCACCATATATTTT. It translates to CASKPLGTGPPTIYF.

This chain uses TRBV19 with TRBJ1-1; D might be TRBD1 (5 bases). The CDR3 totals 17 residues. V was clipped by 5 bases and J by 2 bases, with 21 bases between them. The germline V gene has CDR1 LNHDA and CDR2 SQIVND (reference sequence). The CDR3 region has the DNA TGTGCCAGTAGTCCCAGGGATTACCCCCCTAAAAACACTGAAGCTTTCTTT. Amino acids: CASSPRDYPPKNTEAFF.

The chain joins TRBV27 to TRBJ2-1; maybe TRBD2 (5 bases). CDR3 length equals 12 residues. Trimming took off 2 bases at V and 10 bases at J, with 9 bases between the two ends. Germline lookup yields CDR1 MNHEY and CDR2 SMNVEV (reference sequence). The chain's CDR3 is CASSLGRREQFF. As DNA, the CDR3 is TGTGCCAGCAGTTTAGGGAGACGGGAGCAGTTCTTC.

The rearrangement uses TRBV30 and TRBJ1-3; 7 positions agree with TRBD1. Trimming cost V 4 bases and J 0 bases; bases outside gene matches: 15. CDR1 is GTSNPN and CDR2 is SVGIG in the germline V gene (reference sequence). The CDR3 covers 18 residues. The CDR3 protein is CAWNPRRGPAPSGNTIYF. The CDR3 bases are TGTGCCTGGAACCCGAGGAGGGGGCCTGCACCCTCTGGAAACACCATATATTTT.

The CDR3 loop is CASSWNKGHYEQYF. CDR3 nucleotides: TGTGCCAGTAGTTGGAATAAGGGACACTACGAGCAGTACTTC. V and J are TRBV19 and TRBJ2-7; D possibly corresponds to TRBD1 (6 bases). CDR3 size: 14 residues. V was shortened by 5 bases and J by 3 bases, with 14 bases between the two germline ends. Germline V gives CDR1 LNHDA, CDR2 SQIVND (reference sequence).

The CDR3 nucleotides are TGTGCCAGCAGCCTAGGGGGGGGGCTAAGGAACACCGGGGAGCTGTTTTTT. Residues: CASSLGGGLRNTGELFF. The V gene is TRBV9, the J gene TRBJ2-2, with D tentatively TRBD2 (7 bases). Trimming left V 4 bases short and J 1 base short, with 17 bases between. The CDR3 runs 17 residues. Germline V CDR1 and CDR2: SGDLS, YYNGEE. Based on the CDR3 plus reference TRBV9 and TRBJ2-2, the full variable domain is DSGVTQTPKHLITATGQRVTLRCSPRSGDLSVYWYQQSLDQGLQFLIQYYNGEERAKGNILERFSAQQFPDLHSELNLSSLELGDSALYFCASSLGGGLRNTGELFFGEGSRLTVL.

In DNA form, the CDR3 reads TGTGCCAGTAGTATAACTGGAGATCAGCCCCAGCATTTT. It specifies CASSITGDQPQHF. The chain carries TRBV19 and TRBJ1-5; the D is unclear. This CDR3 region has 13 residues. V shed 2 bases and J shed 5 bases, with 7 bases lying between them. CDR1 LNHDA and CDR2 SQIVND come from the germline V gene (reference sequence).

The chain carries TRBV18 and TRBJ2-1; TRBD1 aligns across 9 bases. The junction had 9 bases not matched to a gene; V was cut back by 6 bases and J by 3 bases. The length of the CDR3 is 16 residues. Per the germline V gene, CDR1 is KGHSH and CDR2 is LQKENI. For the CDR3, the DNA is TGTGCCAGCTCTCAACTCCGGGACAGGGTCTACAATGAGCAGTTCTTC. Its protein is CASSQLRDRVYNEQFF.

The chain couples TRBV5-1 to TRBJ2-2; TRBD2 aligns across 9 bases. The CDR3 runs to 16 residues. From germline, CDR1 is SGHRS and CDR2 YFSETQ. With V trimmed by 4 bases and J by 0 bases, 4 bases remained unmatched. The CDR3 spells CASSPSGTPNTGELFF. The CDR3 nucleotides read TGCGCCAGCAGCCCTAGCGGGACCCCGAACACCGGGGAGCTGTTTTTT.

The rearrangement uses TRBV12-5 and TRBJ2-7, with 7 nucleotides matching TRBD2. J was trimmed by 4 bases and V by 1 base; bases with no gene match: 4. CDR3 length: 14 residues. Germline CDR1 reads LGHNT; CDR2 reads FRNRAP. The CDR3 sequence: CASGLAGGGYEQYF. The CDR3 bases are TGTGCTAGTGGTTTGGCTGGGGGAGGGTACGAGCAGTACTTC. Full variable domain (missing parts from reference TRBV12-5 and TRBJ2-7): DARVTQTPRHKVTEMGQEVTMRCQPILGHNTVFWYRQTMMQGLELLAYFRNRAPLDDSGMPKDRFSAEMPDATLATLKIQPSEPRDSAVYFCASGLAGGGYEQYFGPGTRLTVT.

The chain recombines TRBV6-4 with TRBJ2-1; maybe TRBD1 (5 bases). The length of the CDR3 is 15 residues. The V end lost 0 bases, the J end lost 9 bases, and 15 bases lay between the germline ends. CDR1 and CDR2 (germline): MRHNA, SNTAGT. The CDR3 here is CASSDSSKGRGEQFF. Here the CDR3 DNA reads TGTGCCAGCAGTGACTCGAGTAAGGGAAGGGGTGAGCAGTTCTTC.

This chain joins TRBV14 and TRBJ2-1; D call uncertain. The V gene's germline CDR1 is SGHDN and CDR2 FVKESK. V lost 2 bases and J 8 bases, leaving 10 bases between the germline ends. This CDR3 is 13 amino acids long. This chain's CDR3 is CASSQFPPDEQFF. CDR3 sequence (DNA): TGTGCCAGCAGCCAATTTCCCCCGGATGAGCAGTTCTTC.

The CDR3 region has the DNA TGTGCCAGCACCCTTACGGGGGGCTACAATGAGCAGTTCTTC. Translation gives CASTLTGGYNEQFF. The V and J genes are TRBV6-5 and TRBJ2-1; 7 bases are shared with TRBD2. V gave up 7 bases and J gave up 3 bases; unmatched junction bases: 6. In germline, CDR1 is MNHEY, CDR2 SVGAGI. CDR3 length: 14 residues.

The gene calls are TRBV6-4 and TRBJ2-3, with a weak D call TRBD1 (6 bases). Trimming cost V 6 bases and J 4 bases, with 14 bases left between them. This CDR3 spans 14 amino acids. Per germline, CDR1 MRHNA and CDR2 SNTAGT. CDR3 sequence reads: CASSQQGLADTQYF. CDR3 in DNA: TGTGCCAGCAGCCAACAGGGTCTGGCAGATACGCAGTATTTT.